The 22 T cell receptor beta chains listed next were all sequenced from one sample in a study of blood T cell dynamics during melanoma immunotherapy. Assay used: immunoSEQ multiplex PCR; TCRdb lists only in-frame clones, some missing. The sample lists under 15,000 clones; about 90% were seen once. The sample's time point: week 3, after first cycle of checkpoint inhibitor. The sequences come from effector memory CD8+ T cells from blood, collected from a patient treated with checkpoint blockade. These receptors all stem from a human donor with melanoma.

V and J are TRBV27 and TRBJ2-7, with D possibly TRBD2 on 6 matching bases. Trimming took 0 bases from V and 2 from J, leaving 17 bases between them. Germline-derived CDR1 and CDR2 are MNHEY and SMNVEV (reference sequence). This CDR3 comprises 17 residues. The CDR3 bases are TGTGCCAGCAGTTTATCGGGACTGACTTACCCACCCTACGAGCAGTACTTC. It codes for CASSLSGLTYPPYEQYF.

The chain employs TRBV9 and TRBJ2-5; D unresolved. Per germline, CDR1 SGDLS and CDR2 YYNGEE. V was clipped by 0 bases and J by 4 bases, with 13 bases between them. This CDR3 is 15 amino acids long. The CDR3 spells CASSVEGGTVETQYF. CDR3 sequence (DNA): TGTGCCAGCAGCGTAGAGGGCGGAACAGTAGAGACCCAGTACTTC.

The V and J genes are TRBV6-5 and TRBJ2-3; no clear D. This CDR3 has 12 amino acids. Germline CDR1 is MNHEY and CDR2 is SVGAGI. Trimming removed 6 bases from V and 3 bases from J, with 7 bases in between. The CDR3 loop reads CASRSATDTQYF. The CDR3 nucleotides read TGTGCCAGCAGGTCCGCGACAGATACGCAGTATTTT.

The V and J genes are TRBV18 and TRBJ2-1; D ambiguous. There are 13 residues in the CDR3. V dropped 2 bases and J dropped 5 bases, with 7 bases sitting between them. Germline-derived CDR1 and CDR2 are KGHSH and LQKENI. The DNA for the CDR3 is TGTGCCAGCTCACCAACCACCAACAATGAGCAGTTCTTC. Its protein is CASSPTTNNEQFF.

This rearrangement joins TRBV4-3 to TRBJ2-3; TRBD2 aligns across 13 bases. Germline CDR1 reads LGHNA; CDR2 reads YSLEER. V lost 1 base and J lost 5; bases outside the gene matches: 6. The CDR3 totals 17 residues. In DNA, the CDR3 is TGCGCCAGCAGCCAAGTTGGGACTAGCGGGACCAAAGATACGCAGTATTTT. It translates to CASSQVGTSGTKDTQYF.

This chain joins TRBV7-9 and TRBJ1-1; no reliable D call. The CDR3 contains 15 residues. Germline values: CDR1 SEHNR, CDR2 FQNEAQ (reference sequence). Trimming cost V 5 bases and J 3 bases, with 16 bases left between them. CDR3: CASSETHALDTEAFF. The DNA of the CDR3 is TGTGCCAGCAGCGAGACTCATGCCTTAGACACTGAAGCTTTCTTT.

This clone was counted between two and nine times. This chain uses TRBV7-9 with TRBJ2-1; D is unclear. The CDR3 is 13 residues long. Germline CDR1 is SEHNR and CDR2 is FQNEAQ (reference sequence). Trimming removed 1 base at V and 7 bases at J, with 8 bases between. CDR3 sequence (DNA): TGTGCCAGCAGCTTAGGGTCTCCTAATGAGCAGTTCTTC. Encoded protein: CASSLGSPNEQFF.

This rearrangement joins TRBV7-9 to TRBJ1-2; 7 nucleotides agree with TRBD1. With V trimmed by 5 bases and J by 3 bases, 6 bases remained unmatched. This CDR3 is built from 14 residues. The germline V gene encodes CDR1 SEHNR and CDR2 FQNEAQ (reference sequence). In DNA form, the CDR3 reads TGTGCCAGCAGCCGTTACGACAGGGACTATGGCTACACCTTC. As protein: CASSRYDRDYGYTF.

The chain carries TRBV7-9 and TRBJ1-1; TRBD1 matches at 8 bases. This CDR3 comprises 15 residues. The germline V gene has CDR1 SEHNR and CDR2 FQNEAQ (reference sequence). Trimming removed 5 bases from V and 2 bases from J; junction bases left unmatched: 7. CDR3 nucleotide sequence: TGTGCCAGCAGCCCCCGGGACAGGCGTAACACTGAAGCTTTCTTT. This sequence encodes CASSPRDRRNTEAFF.

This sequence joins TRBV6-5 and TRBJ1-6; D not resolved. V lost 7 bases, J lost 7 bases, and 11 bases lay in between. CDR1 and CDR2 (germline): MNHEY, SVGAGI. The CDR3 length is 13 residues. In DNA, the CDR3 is TGTGCCAGCACCCCGTTGTGGAATTCACCCCTCCACTTT. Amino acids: CASTPLWNSPLHF.

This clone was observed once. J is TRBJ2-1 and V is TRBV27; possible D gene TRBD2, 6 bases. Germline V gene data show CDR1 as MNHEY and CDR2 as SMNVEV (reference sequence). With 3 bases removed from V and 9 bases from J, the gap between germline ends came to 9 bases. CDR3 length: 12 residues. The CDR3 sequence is CASSLTAGEQFF. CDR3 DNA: TGTGCCAGCAGTTTGACAGCGGGTGAGCAGTTCTTC.

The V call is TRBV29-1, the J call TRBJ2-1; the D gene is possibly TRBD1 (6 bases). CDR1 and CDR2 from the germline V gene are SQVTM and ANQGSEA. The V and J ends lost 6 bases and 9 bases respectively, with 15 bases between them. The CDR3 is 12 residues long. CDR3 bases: TGCAGCGTCGCCGTACAGGGACCTGAGCAGTTCTTC. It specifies CSVAVQGPEQFF.

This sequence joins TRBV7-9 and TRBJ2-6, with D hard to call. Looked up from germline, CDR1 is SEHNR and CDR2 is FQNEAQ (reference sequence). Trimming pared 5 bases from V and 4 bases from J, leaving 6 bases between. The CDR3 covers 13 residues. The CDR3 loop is CASSPGGANVLTF. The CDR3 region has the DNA TGTGCCAGCAGCCCGGGCGGGGCCAACGTCCTGACTTTC. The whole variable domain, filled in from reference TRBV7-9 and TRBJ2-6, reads DTGVSQNPRHKITKRGQNVTFRCDPISEHNRLYWYRQTLGQGPEFLTYFQNEAQLEKSRLLSDRFSAERPKGSFSTLEIQRTEQGDSAMYLCASSPGGANVLTFGAGSRLTVL.

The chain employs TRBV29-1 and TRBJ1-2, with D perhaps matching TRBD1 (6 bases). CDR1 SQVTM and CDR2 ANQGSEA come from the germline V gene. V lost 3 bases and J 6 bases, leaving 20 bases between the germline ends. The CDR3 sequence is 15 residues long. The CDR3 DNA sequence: TGCAGCGTTGACAGGGGCCCACCAGGTGGGGATGGCTACACCTTC. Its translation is CSVDRGPPGGDGYTF.

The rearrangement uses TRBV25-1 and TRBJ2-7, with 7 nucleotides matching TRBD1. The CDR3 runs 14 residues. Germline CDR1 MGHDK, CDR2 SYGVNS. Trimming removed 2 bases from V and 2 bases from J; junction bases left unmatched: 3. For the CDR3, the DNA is TGTGCCAGCAGTGAAACAGGGGTCACCTACGAGCAGTACTTC. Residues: CASSETGVTYEQYF.

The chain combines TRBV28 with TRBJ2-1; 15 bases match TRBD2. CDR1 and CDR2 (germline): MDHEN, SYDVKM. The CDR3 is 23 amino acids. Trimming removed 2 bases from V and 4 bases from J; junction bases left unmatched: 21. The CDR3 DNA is TGTGCCAGCAGTTTACGTCGACAGGGGCCCAGGACTAGCGGGAGGGGATCTTACAATGAGCAGTTCTTC. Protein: CASSLRRQGPRTSGRGSYNEQFF.

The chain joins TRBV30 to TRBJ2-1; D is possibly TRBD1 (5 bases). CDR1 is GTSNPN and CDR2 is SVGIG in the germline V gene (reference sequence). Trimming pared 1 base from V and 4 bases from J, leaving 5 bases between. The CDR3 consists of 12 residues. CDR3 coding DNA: TGTGCCTGGAGTGAGGGGTACAATGAGCAGTTCTTC. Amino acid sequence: CAWSEGYNEQFF.

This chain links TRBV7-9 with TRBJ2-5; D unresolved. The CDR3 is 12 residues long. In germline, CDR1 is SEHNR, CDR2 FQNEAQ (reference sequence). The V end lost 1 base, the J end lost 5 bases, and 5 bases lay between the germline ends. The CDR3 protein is CASSLGQETQYF. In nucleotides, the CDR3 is TGTGCCAGCAGCTTAGGTCAGGAGACCCAGTACTTC.

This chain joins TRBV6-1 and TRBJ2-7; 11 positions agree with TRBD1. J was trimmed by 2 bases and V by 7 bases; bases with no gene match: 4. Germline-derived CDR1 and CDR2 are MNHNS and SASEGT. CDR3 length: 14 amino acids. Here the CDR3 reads CASTQGQGAYEQYF. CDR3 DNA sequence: TGTGCCAGCACCCAGGGACAGGGGGCCTACGAGCAGTACTTC.

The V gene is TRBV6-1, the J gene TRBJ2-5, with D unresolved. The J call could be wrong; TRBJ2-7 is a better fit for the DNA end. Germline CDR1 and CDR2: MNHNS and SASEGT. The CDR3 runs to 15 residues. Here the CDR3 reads CASSEAAGYGYEQYF. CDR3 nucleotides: TGTGCCAGCAGTGAAGCGGCCGGGTATGGGTACGAGCAGTACTTC.

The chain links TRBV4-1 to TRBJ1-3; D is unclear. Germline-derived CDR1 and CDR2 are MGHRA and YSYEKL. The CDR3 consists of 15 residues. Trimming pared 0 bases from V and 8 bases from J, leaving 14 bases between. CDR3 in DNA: TGCGCCAGCAGCCAAGATCCCCCAGTTCGGGACACCATATATTTT. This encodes CASSQDPPVRDTIYF.

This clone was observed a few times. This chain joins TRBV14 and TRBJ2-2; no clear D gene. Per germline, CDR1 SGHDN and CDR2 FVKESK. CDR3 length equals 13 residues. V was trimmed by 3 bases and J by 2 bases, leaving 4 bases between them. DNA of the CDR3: TGTGCCAGCAGCCACCTTAACACCGGGGAGCTGTTTTTT. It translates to CASSHLNTGELFF. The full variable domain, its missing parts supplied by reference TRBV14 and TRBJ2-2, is EAGVTQFPSHSVIEKGQTVTLRCDPISGHDNLYWYRRVMGKEIKFLLHFVKESKQDESGMPNNRFLAERTGGTYSTLKVQPAELEDSGVYFCASSHLNTGELFFGEGSRLTVL.